Below, 4 T cell receptor beta chains from the same sample are listed, as sequenced in a study of T cell repertoires in cytomegalovirus infection. Their specific antigens are unknown. TCRdb re-analysed the reads in MiXCR, keeping a single row per CDR3 protein. The sample holds roughly 120,000 distinct CDR3 sequences, 32% seen once. Sequencing used CD8+ T cells from cultured PBMCs, obtained from culture after CMV antigen stimulation. All receptors come from a human donor in good health (CMV status not recorded). Some clones in this sample may be carry-over from other donors' samples.

The V gene is TRBV5-6, the J gene TRBJ2-7; D gene ambiguous. The CDR3 has 16 amino acids. V was clipped by 1 base and J by 4 bases, with 18 bases between them. CDR1 and CDR2 (germline): SGHDT, YYEEEE. CDR3 sequence reads: CASSLTIGASQYEQYF. The CDR3 DNA is TGTGCCAGCAGCTTGACAATCGGTGCCAGTCAGTACGAGCAGTACTTC.

The chain employs TRBV7-6 and TRBJ2-3; 15 nucleotides agree with TRBD2. The trim removed 5 bases at V and 0 bases at J, leaving 6 bases unmatched. The germline V gene encodes CDR1 SGHVS and CDR2 FNYEAQ. This CDR3 comprises 18 residues. CDR3 loop: CASSLGLAGGYSTDTQYF. In nucleotides, the CDR3 is TGTGCCAGCAGCCTGGGACTAGCGGGGGGCTATAGCACAGATACGCAGTATTTT. Together with reference TRBV7-6 and TRBJ2-3, the CDR3 gives the full variable domain: GAGVSQSPRYKVTKRGQDVALRCDPISGHVSLYWYRQALGQGPEFLTYFNYEAQQDKSGLPNDRFSAERPEGSISTLTIQRTEQRDSAMYRCASSLGLAGGYSTDTQYFGPGTRLTVL.

This clonotype was detected a few times. The genes are TRBV2 and TRBJ2-7, with D hard to call. V lost 6 bases and J 2 bases, leaving 14 bases between the germline ends. This CDR3 spans 14 amino acids. Germline V gives CDR1 SNHLY, CDR2 FYNNEI. CDR3 in amino acids: CASRTPGRTYEQYF. The CDR3 DNA reads as TGTGCCAGCAGAACACCGGGTCGAACCTACGAGCAGTACTTC.

The rearrangement uses TRBV29-1 and TRBJ2-1; 9 positions agree with TRBD2. CDR3 size: 21 residues. The germline gives CDR1 SQVTM, CDR2 ANQGSEA. V shed 4 bases and J 2 bases; nucleotides not matched to a gene: 24. The CDR3 spells CSVGGLLTPSGEVLTYNEQFF. The CDR3 nucleotides read TGCAGCGTTGGGGGTCTTCTCACACCTAGCGGGGAGGTTTTGACCTACAATGAGCAGTTCTTC.